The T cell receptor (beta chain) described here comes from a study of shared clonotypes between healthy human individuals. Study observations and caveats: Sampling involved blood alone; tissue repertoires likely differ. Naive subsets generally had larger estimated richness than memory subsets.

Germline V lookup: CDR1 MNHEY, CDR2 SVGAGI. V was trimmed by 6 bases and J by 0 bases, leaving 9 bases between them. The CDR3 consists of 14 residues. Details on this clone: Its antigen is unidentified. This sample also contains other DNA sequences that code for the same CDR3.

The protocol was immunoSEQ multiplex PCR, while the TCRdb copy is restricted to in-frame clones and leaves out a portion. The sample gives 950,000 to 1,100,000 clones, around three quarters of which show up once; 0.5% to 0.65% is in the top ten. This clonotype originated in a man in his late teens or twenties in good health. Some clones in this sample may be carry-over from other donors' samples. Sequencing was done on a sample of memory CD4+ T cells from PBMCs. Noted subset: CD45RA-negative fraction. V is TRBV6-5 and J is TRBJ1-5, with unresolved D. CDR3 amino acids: CASSSAYSNQPQHF. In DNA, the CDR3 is TGTGCCAGCAGCAGTGCATATAGCAATCAGCCCCAGCATTTT.